The present entry profiles one T cell receptor (beta chain) with its context. Specified time point: inflamed ileum from the surgical specimen. These data are taken from a study of T cell repertoires in ileal Crohn's disease. Germline CDR1 and CDR2: MNHEY and SMNVEV (reference sequence). There are 16 residues in the CDR3. The junction had 3 bases not matched to a gene; V was cut back by 1 base and J by 3 bases. Sequencing was performed with immunoSEQ multiplex PCR; in TCRdb, only in-frame clones are kept and a portion is missing. Here the sample spans about 5,400 clones, roughly 80% being singletons. This chain joins TRBV27 and TRBJ2-5, with 12 nucleotides matching TRBD2. Sequencing was done on a sample of ileal tissue. The receptor's source is an adult with Crohn's disease. CDR3: CASSLFLAGGKETQYF. In DNA form, the CDR3 reads TGTGCCAGCAGTTTATTTCTAGCGGGAGGGAAAGAGACCCAGTACTTC.